This TCR beta chain originates from a study of CD8 T cells in Susac syndrome. RNA in amounts of roughly 0.5 to 1 ug was reverse transcribed with random hexamers. The authors amplified TCR beta CDR3 across 54 Vbeta and 13 Jbeta using immunoSEQ multiplex PCR. TCRdb re-analysed the immunoSEQ multiplex PCR reads in MiXCR, keeping a single row per CDR3 protein. The repertoire holds 140,000 or so distinct CDR3 sequences, with approximately 93% as singletons. CDR1 is SGHAT and CDR2 is FQNNGV in the germline V gene. The CDR3 totals 15 residues. With 1 base removed from V and 3 bases from J, the gap between germline ends came to 13 bases.

This TCR was recovered from a human donor in good health. The V call is TRBV11-2, the J call TRBJ2-7; TRBD2 is a possible D gene (5 bases). The sample consisted of CD4+ T cells from PBMCs. CDR3 nucleotide sequence: TGTGCCAGCAGCTTAGCAGTAGCAGGAGGCTACGAGCAGTACTTC. This sequence encodes CASSLAVAGGYEQYF.